This T cell receptor beta chain was identified during a study of T cell clonality in common variable immunodeficiency. General study findings and limits: In common variable immunodeficiency, TCR beta chains reportedly carried fewer deletions and N-nucleotide insertions. The cause of increased CVID clonality remains unclear without subpopulation sequencing. CVID subjects showed higher TCRbeta clonality than healthy controls.

Sequencing input was equivalent genomic DNA from CVID and controls. The protocol was immunoSEQ multiplex PCR, while the TCRdb copy is restricted to in-frame clones and leaves out a portion. The profile covers more than 7,000 clones, none occurring a single time. Trimming removed 8 bases at V and 6 bases at J, with 17 bases between. CDR1 is SGHTA and CDR2 is FQGNSA in the germline V gene. The length of the CDR3 is 13 residues. This clone was recorded a few times. The antigen is not known. The CDR3 is cut off 3 residues early in the read; its end comes from the germline J gene. The CVID group had some 15 females and fewer than 35 males, mean age around 42.

The origin of this receptor is a human donor with common variable immunodeficiency. Specimen: peripheral blood mononuclear cells. The V call is TRBV7-2, the J call TRBJ2-7; D uncertain. The CDR3 bases that were read are TGTGCCAGCGCACCGCTAACATCAGGCGAG. This translates into CASAPLTSGE. The whole CDR3 reads CASAPLTSGEQYF.